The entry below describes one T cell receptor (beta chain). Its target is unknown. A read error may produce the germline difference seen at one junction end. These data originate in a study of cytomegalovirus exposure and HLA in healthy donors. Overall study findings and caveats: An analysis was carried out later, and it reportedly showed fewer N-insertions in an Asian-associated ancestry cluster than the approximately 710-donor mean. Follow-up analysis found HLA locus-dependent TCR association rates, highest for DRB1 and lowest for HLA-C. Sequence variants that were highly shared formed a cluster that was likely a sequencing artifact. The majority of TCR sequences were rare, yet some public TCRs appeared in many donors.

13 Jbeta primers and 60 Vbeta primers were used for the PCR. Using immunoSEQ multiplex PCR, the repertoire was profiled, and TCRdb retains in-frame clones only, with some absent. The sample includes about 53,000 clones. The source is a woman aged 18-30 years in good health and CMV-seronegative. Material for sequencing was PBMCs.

The CDR3 sequence: CAGRDNTGGSTEAFF. CDR3 coding DNA: TGTGCCGGGAGGGATAATACAGGGGGGAGCACTGAAGCTTTCTTT. The genes are TRBV30 and TRBJ1-1; TRBD1 matches 8 bases. Germline assignment: CDR1 GTSNPN and CDR2 SVGIG (reference sequence). The CDR3 extends over 15 amino acids.